The next 2 T cell receptor beta chains were all read from a single sample in a study of PD-1 blockade in mismatch repair-deficient tumors. This table comes from immunoSEQ multiplex PCR, and its TCRdb copy is limited to in-frame clones, with some not included. Seen here are 90,000 to 120,000 clones, about 79% observed once, and the top ten hold approximately 6.8%. Sequencing used peripheral blood, obtained 30 to 36 weeks after starting pembrolizumab. All receptors derive from an adult with mismatch repair-deficient cancer.

The genes are TRBV9 and TRBJ2-2; 10 positions match TRBD2. From germline, CDR1 is SGDLS and CDR2 YYNGEE. The CDR3 is 15 residues long. Trimming removed 0 bases from V and 6 bases from J; junction bases left unmatched: 2. The CDR3 DNA reads as TGTGCCAGCAGCGTAGTAGCGGGAGGCGCCGGGGAGCTGTTTTTT. It yields the protein CASSVVAGGAGELFF. Together with reference TRBV9 and TRBJ2-2, the CDR3 gives the full variable domain: DSGVTQTPKHLITATGQRVTLRCSPRSGDLSVYWYQQSLDQGLQFLIQYYNGEERAKGNILERFSAQQFPDLHSELNLSSLELGDSALYFCASSVVAGGAGELFFGEGSRLTVL.

The gene calls are TRBV18 and TRBJ1-4; D ambiguous. Germline values: CDR1 KGHSH, CDR2 LQKENI. Between the trimmed V and J ends, which lost 6 bases and 5 bases, there was a span of 10 bases. This CDR3 has 13 amino acids. The CDR3 DNA reads TGTGCCAGCTCGCGCGAACAGAATGAAAAACTGTTTTTT. Amino acid sequence: CASSREQNEKLFF.